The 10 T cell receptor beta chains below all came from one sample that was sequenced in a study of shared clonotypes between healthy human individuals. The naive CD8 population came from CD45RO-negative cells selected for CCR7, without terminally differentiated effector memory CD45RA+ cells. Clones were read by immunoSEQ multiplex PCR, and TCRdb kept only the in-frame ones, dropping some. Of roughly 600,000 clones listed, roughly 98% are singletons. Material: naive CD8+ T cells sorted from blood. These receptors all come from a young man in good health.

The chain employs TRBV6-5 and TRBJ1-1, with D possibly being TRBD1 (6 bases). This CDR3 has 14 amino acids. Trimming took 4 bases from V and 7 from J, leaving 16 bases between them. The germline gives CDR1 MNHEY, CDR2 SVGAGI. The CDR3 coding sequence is TGTGCCAGCAGTTCGGACGGACAGTGGGGTGAAGCTTTCTTT. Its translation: CASSSDGQWGEAFF.

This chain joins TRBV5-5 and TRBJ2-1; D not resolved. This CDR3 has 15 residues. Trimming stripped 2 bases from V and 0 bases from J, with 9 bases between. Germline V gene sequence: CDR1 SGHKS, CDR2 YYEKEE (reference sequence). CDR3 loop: CASSFGPSSYNEQFF. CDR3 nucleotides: TGTGCCAGCAGCTTTGGACCGAGCTCCTACAATGAGCAGTTCTTC.

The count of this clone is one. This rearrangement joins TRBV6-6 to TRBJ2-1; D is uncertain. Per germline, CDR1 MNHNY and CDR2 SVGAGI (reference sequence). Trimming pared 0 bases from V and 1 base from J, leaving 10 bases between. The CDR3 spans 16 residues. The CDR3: CASSYSKEESYNEQFF. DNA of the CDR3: TGTGCCAGCAGTTACTCGAAAGAGGAGTCCTACAATGAGCAGTTCTTC.

The CDR3 spells CAWIGTGVHNEQFF. DNA for the CDR3: TGTGCCTGGATCGGGACGGGAGTCCACAATGAGCAGTTCTTC. V and J are TRBV30 and TRBJ2-1, with D possibly matching TRBD2 (6 bases). CDR1 and CDR2 (germline): GTSNPN, SVGIG (reference sequence). There are 14 residues in the CDR3. V was shortened by 4 bases and J by 5 bases, with 15 bases between the two germline ends.

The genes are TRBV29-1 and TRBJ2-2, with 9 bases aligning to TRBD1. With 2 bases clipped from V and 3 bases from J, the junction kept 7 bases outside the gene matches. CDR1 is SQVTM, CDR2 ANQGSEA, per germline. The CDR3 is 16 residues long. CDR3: CSVELAGQGDTGELFF. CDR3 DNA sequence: TGCAGCGTTGAACTGGCGGGACAGGGAGACACCGGGGAGCTGTTTTTT.

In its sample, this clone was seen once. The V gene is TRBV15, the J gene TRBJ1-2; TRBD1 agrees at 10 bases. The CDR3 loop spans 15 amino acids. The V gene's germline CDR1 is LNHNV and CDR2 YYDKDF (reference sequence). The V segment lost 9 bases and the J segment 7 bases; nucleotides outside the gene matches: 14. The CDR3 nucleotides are TGTGCCACTCAATCCCCGGGACAGGGGATGGGTGGCTACACCTTC. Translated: CATQSPGQGMGGYTF.

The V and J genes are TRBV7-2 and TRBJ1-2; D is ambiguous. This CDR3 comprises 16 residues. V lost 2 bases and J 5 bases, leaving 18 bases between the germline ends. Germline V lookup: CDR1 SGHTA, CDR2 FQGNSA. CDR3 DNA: TGTGCCAGCAGCTTATATTTGGACGGAGGAGATTATGGCTACACCTTC. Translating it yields CASSLYLDGGDYGYTF.

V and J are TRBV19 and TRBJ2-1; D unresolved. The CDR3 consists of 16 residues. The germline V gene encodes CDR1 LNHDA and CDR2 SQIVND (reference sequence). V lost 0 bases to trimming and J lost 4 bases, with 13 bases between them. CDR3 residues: CASSIDPQQTYNEQFF. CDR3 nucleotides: TGTGCCAGTAGTATAGATCCACAGCAAACTTACAATGAGCAGTTCTTC.

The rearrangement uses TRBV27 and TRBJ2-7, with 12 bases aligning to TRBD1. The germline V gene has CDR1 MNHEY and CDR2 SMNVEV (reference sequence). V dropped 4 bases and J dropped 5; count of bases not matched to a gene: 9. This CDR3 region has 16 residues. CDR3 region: CASSSSGTGGLNEQYF. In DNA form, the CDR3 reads TGTGCCAGCAGTTCCTCCGGGACAGGGGGCCTCAACGAGCAGTACTTC.

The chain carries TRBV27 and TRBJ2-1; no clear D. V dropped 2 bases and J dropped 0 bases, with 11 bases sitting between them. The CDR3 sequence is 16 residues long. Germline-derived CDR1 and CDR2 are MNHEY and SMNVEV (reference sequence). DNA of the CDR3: TGTGCCAGCAGTTTACAGGACGAACCCTCCTACAATGAGCAGTTCTTC. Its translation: CASSLQDEPSYNEQFF.